These 11 T cell receptor beta chains were sequenced from one sample in a study of T cell repertoires in cytomegalovirus infection. TCRdb used MiXCR to reprocess the reads, holding one entry per CDR3 protein. This sample has 300,000 to 400,000 distinct CDR3 sequences, with just under 25% found just once. Their recognized antigens are unknown. The sample in question was cultured PBMCs, obtained from culture after CMV antigen stimulation. Source of these receptors: a human donor in good health (CMV status not recorded). Some clones in this sample may be carry-over from other donors' samples.

In this sample, this clonotype turned up a few times. As DNA, the CDR3 is TGTGCCAGCTGGGACAGGGGGCGCTTGGAAAAACTGTTTTTT. Protein product: CASWDRGRLEKLFF. The chain joins TRBV6-6 to TRBJ1-4; 12 bases agree with TRBD1. Per germline, CDR1 MNHNY and CDR2 SVGAGI (reference sequence). This CDR3 spans 14 amino acids. Trimming at V came to 8 bases and at J to 8 bases, leaving 6 bases not matched to a gene.

This clonotype occurred many times. This chain joins TRBV7-2 and TRBJ2-1; TRBD2 agrees at 9 bases. Looked up from germline, CDR1 is SGHTA and CDR2 is FQGNSA. CDR3 length equals 16 residues. V lost 5 bases and J lost 2; bases outside the gene matches: 7. This CDR3 reads CASSLTSGQPYNEQFF. The DNA for the CDR3 is TGTGCCAGCAGCCTGACTAGCGGTCAACCCTACAATGAGCAGTTCTTC.

The chain links TRBV27 to TRBJ1-6; 7 bases line up with TRBD1. V gave up 8 bases and J gave up 7 bases; unmatched junction bases: 11. This CDR3 spans 15 amino acids. Germline CDR1 is MNHEY and CDR2 is SMNVEV (reference sequence). The CDR3 protein is CASSLWDSLNSPLHF. CDR3 bases: TGTGCCAGCTCCTTATGGGACAGCCTAAATTCACCCCTCCACTTT.

This clonotype occurred a few times. The chain employs TRBV6-2 or TRBV6-3 and TRBJ2-1, with a weak D call TRBD1 (5 bases). Germline assignment: CDR1 MNHEY and CDR2 SVGEGT. The V and J ends lost 4 bases and 15 bases respectively, with 13 bases between them. This CDR3 is 11 amino acids long. CDR3 DNA: TGTGCCAGCAGTTCCCGACAGAGGCGGTTCTTC. This gives the protein CASSSRQRRFF.

This clonotype has just a few counts. V is TRBV6-2 or TRBV6-3 and J is TRBJ2-5; TRBD2 matches 12 bases. CDR1 and CDR2 (germline): MNHEY, SVGEGT. The CDR3 length is 16 residues. V dropped 2 bases and J dropped 4; count of bases not matched to a gene: 5. In DNA, the CDR3 is TGTGCCAGCAGTTACGGCGGGACTAGCGGGCGAGAGACCCAGTACTTC. Translating it yields CASSYGGTSGRETQYF.

This clonotype has just a few counts. V gene TRBV6-5 combines with J gene TRBJ1-1, with unresolved D. Germline assignment: CDR1 MNHEY and CDR2 SVGAGI. The ends were cut back, 5 bases at V and 4 bases at J, with 17 bases in the middle. This CDR3 is built from 15 residues. CDR3 nucleotides: TGTGCCAGCAGTCCCCAAGCCCTAGGGCGCACTGAAGCTTTCTTT. Its translation: CASSPQALGRTEAFF.

This clonotype appeared a few times. The rearrangement links TRBV6-2 or TRBV6-3 to TRBJ2-7; TRBD1 aligns across 7 bases. V lost 5 bases and J lost 6; bases outside the gene matches: 10. The CDR3 is 14 residues long. The germline V gene encodes CDR1 MNHEY and CDR2 SVGEGT. Here the CDR3 DNA reads TGTGCCAGCAGTCGACAGGGCTCTGATCGCGAGCAGTACGTC. It yields the protein CASSRQGSDREQYV.

This clonotype was detected ten times or more. This chain links TRBV7-2 with TRBJ2-5; TRBD1 agrees at 7 bases. Germline lookup yields CDR1 SGHTA and CDR2 FQGNSA. This CDR3 is 15 amino acids long. The J segment lost 4 bases and the V segment lost 5 bases, leaving 10 bases of the junction unmatched. The CDR3, as DNA: TGTGCCAGCAGCCGTACTACGGGACAGAGAGAGACCCAGTACTTC. Translation gives CASSRTTGQRETQYF.

This clonotype occurred once. The chain uses TRBV28 and TRBJ2-7; TRBD2 aligns across 8 bases. The germline gives CDR1 MDHEN, CDR2 SYDVKM. V trimming: 4 bases; J trimming: 1 base; junction bases outside the gene matches: 9. This CDR3 has 16 residues. The CDR3 nucleotides are TGTGCCAGCAGTTCCTTTAGCGGGACTACTTCCTACGAGCAGTACTTC. Encoded protein: CASSSFSGTTSYEQYF.

This clonotype was observed a single time. The junction and the germline gene differ at one end; a read error may be behind it. CDR3 nucleotides: TGTGCCAGCAACTTAGCCGATCGCGGCGCCGAGCAGTACTTC. Amino acid sequence: CASNLADRGAEQYF. The chain uses TRBV7-2 and TRBJ2-7; D gene uncertain. The CDR3 is 14 amino acids. CDR1 and CDR2 (germline): SGHTA, FQGNSA.

This chain joins TRBV19 and TRBJ1-1, with a tentative D call TRBD1 (5 bases). Germline V gene sequence: CDR1 LNHDA, CDR2 SQIVND (reference sequence). The length of the CDR3 is 15 residues. Trimming took off 5 bases at V and 1 base at J, with 14 bases between the two ends. The chain's CDR3 is CASSLGLSGNTEAFF. The CDR3 DNA reads as TGTGCCAGTAGTCTGGGACTCTCGGGGAACACTGAAGCTTTCTTT.